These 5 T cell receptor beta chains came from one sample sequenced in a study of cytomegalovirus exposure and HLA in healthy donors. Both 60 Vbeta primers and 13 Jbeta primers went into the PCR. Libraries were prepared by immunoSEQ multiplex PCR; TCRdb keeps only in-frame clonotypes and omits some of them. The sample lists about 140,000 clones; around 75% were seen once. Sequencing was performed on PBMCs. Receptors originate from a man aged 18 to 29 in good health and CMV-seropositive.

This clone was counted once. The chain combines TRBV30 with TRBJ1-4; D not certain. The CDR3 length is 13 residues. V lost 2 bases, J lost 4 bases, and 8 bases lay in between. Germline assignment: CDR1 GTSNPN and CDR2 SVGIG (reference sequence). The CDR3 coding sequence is TGTGCCTGGAGTTTAGGCGGTAATGAAAAACTGTTTTTT. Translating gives CAWSLGGNEKLFF.

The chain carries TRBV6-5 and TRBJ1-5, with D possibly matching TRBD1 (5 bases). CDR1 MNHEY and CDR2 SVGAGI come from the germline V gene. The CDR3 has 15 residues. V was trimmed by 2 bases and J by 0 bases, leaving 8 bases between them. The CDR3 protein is CASSYGGDSNQPQHF. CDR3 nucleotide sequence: TGTGCCAGCAGTTACGGAGGGGATAGCAATCAGCCCCAGCATTTT.

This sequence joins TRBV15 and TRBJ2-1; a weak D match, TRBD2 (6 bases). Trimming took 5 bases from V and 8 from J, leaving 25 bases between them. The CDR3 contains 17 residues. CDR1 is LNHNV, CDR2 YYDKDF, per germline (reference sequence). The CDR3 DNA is TGTGCCACCAGCCCCGATAAAGGAGGGTACCAGGTTGATGAGCAGTTCTTC. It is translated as CATSPDKGGYQVDEQFF.

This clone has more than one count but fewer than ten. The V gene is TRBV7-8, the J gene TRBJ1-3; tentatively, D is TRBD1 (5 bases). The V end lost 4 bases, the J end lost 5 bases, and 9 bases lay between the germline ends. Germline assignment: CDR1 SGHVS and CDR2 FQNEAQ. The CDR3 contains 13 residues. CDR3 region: CASSSQGRNTIYF. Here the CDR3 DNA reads TGTGCCAGCAGCTCCCAGGGCAGAAACACCATATATTTT.

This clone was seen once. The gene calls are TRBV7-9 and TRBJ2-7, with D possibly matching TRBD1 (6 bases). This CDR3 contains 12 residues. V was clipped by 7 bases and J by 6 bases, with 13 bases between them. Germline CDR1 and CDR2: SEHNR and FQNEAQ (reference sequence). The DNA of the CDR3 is TGTGCCAGCAACCCGACAGGCGGCGAGCAGTACTTC. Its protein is CASNPTGGEQYF.